Below are 32 T cell receptor beta chains sequenced from a single sample in a study of blood T cell repertoires in COVID-19. The method was immunoSEQ multiplex PCR; TCRdb's version includes in-frame clones alone and lacks a portion of them. The sample consists of tens of thousands of clones, roughly 84% of them appearing once. Specimen: peripheral blood. The receptors shown here come from a man aged 50 to 59 with acute or convalescent COVID-19.

This chain links TRBV2 with TRBJ1-2; 8 nucleotides line up with TRBD1. V was clipped by 4 bases and J by 0 bases; unmatched bases: 10. From germline, CDR1 is SNHLY and CDR2 FYNNEI. The CDR3 runs 17 residues. For the CDR3, the DNA is TGTGCCAGCAGTGCTCAGGGGGCCCCACAAGCTAACTATGGCTACACCTTC. Amino acids: CASSAQGAPQANYGYTF. Together with reference TRBV2 and TRBJ1-2, the CDR3 gives the full variable domain: EPEVTQTPSHQVTQMGQEVILRCVPISNHLYFYWYRQILGQKVEFLVSFYNNEISEKSEIFDDQFSVERPDGSNFTLKIRSTKLEDSAMYFCASSAQGAPQANYGYTFGSGTRLTVV.

This rearrangement joins TRBV27 to TRBJ1-6; 8 bases are shared with TRBD1. Trimming cost V 5 bases and J 5 bases; bases outside gene matches: 17. Germline V gene data show CDR1 as MNHEY and CDR2 as SMNVEV (reference sequence). The CDR3 contains 19 residues. The CDR3 sequence is CASSARIRQGLIHNSPLHF. The CDR3, as DNA: TGTGCCAGCAGTGCCCGAATCCGACAGGGGCTTATCCATAATTCACCCCTCCACTTT.

DNA of the CDR3: TGTGCCAGCAGCCGTAAGGGGACTAGCGGTAACACCGGGGAGCTGTTTTTT. As protein: CASSRKGTSGNTGELFF. The J gene is TRBJ2-2, the V gene TRBV11-3; TRBD2 matches at 11 bases. The CDR3 contains 17 residues. Looked up from germline, CDR1 is SGHNT and CDR2 is YENEEA. The J segment lost 2 bases and the V segment lost 5 bases, leaving 7 bases of the junction unmatched.

The chain carries TRBV7-9 and TRBJ1-1; the D is unclear. This CDR3 is 12 amino acids long. V lost 1 base and J lost 6, with 6 bases in between. Germline CDR1 and CDR2: SEHNR and FQNEAQ (reference sequence). For the CDR3, the DNA is TGTGCCAGCAGCTTAGGCAGCGCTGAAGCTTTCTTT. This gives the protein CASSLGSAEAFF.

This chain connects TRBV4-1 to TRBJ1-1, with 7 nucleotides matching TRBD1. The junction had 8 bases not matched to a gene; V was cut back by 0 bases and J by 1 base. Germline V CDR1 and CDR2: MGHRA, YSYEKL. The CDR3 covers 17 residues. DNA for the CDR3: TGCGCCAGCAGCCAAGATATTACCGGGACAGAGAACACTGAAGCTTTCTTT. It is translated as CASSQDITGTENTEAFF.

The J gene is TRBJ1-3, the V gene TRBV21-1; the DNA was not compared with TRBD1, the D call given in the table. TRBV21-1 is assigned pseudogene status. This CDR3 region has 16 residues. The CDR3 region has the DNA TGTGCCAGCAGCCCGTCGCGGGACAGACATGGAAACACCATATATTTT. The encoded protein is CASSPSRDRHGNTIYF.

The V gene is TRBV6-5, the J gene TRBJ1-1, with D possibly being TRBD1 (5 bases). The CDR3 runs to 13 residues. Germline values: CDR1 MNHEY, CDR2 SVGAGI. V was clipped by 6 bases and J by 5 bases, with 13 bases between them. The CDR3 sequence is CASSLQVRTEAFF. CDR3 in DNA: TGTGCCAGCAGCCTACAGGTTCGGACTGAAGCTTTCTTT.

This clone showed up just once. The rearrangement links TRBV7-2 to TRBJ1-2, with 8 bases aligning to TRBD1. In germline, CDR1 is SGHTA, CDR2 FQGNSA. The V segment lost 3 bases and the J segment 3 bases; nucleotides outside the gene matches: 0. This CDR3 has 13 residues. The CDR3 DNA is TGTGCCAGCAGCTTGACAGGGGACTATGGCTACACCTTC. The encoded protein is CASSLTGDYGYTF.

This sequence joins TRBV27 and TRBJ2-1, with 9 bases aligning to TRBD1. V lost 5 bases, J lost 1 base, and 6 bases stayed unmatched. Germline CDR1 and CDR2: MNHEY and SMNVEV (reference sequence). The CDR3 length is 16 residues. CDR3 sequence (DNA): TGTGCCAGCAGTAAGACAGGGGGAGTTTCCTACAATGAGCAGTTCTTC. Protein: CASSKTGGVSYNEQFF.

This chain joins TRBV27 and TRBJ2-1, with 7 nucleotides matching TRBD2. The CDR3 extends over 14 amino acids. Germline CDR1 reads MNHEY; CDR2 reads SMNVEV (reference sequence). Unmatched junction bases numbered 9, after V lost 5 bases and J lost 8 bases. The DNA of the CDR3 is TGTGCCAGCAGTCCCAGGCTAGCGGTCGATGAGCAGTTCTTC. Its protein is CASSPRLAVDEQFF.

The gene calls are TRBV7-8 and TRBJ2-3; possible D gene TRBD2, 7 bases. The germline V gene encodes CDR1 SGHVS and CDR2 FQNEAQ. V lost 5 bases, J lost 0 bases, and 21 bases lay in between. This CDR3 is 18 amino acids long. CDR3 sequence (DNA): TGTGCCAGCAGCCTGGGGGGGCCGGCTTATACAAGCACAGATACGCAGTATTTT. It yields the protein CASSLGGPAYTSTDTQYF.

The rearrangement links TRBV4-2 to TRBJ1-1, with D tentatively TRBD1 (6 bases). The CDR3 contains 15 residues. CDR1 is LGHNA and CDR2 is YNFKEQ in the germline V gene. Deletions cut 0 bases from V and 7 bases from J, with 15 bases between. This CDR3 is CASSQDSGEGVEAFF. Written as DNA, the CDR3 is TGTGCCAGCAGCCAAGATAGCGGGGAGGGGGTTGAAGCTTTCTTT.

The chain uses TRBV5-1 and TRBJ2-1; 13 bases fit TRBD2. Germline V gives CDR1 SGHRS, CDR2 YFSETQ. There are 16 residues in the CDR3. V lost 2 bases, J lost 6 bases, and 5 bases stayed unmatched. The CDR3 is CASSLGTSGVPNEQFF. CDR3 DNA: TGCGCCAGCAGCTTAGGGACTAGCGGGGTCCCCAATGAGCAGTTCTTC.

The rearrangement joins TRBV6-1 to TRBJ1-2, with 8 bases aligning to TRBD1. The CDR3 consists of 15 residues. Germline CDR1 is MNHNS and CDR2 is SASEGT. The trim removed 2 bases at V and 8 bases at J, leaving 10 bases unmatched. DNA for the CDR3: TGTGCCAGCAGTGAACAGGGGGCGTCTTCGGAAGGCTACACCTTC. This sequence encodes CASSEQGASSEGYTF.

This clone was observed a single time. This chain links TRBV13 with TRBJ1-5, with no clear D. Germline-derived CDR1 and CDR2 are PRHDT and FYEKMQ (reference sequence). V dropped 2 bases and J dropped 0 bases, with 5 bases sitting between them. The CDR3 runs to 14 residues. CDR3 bases: TGTGCCAGCAGCTTAACGGGTAGCAATCAGCCCCAGCATTTT. Its translation is CASSLTGSNQPQHF.

Written as DNA, the CDR3 is TGCGCCAGCATGGGAGGCCAAATCTCCGAGCAGTACTTC. Translating gives CASMGGQISEQYF. The chain joins TRBV10-2 to TRBJ2-7; maybe TRBD2 (6 bases). V dropped 7 bases and J dropped 6 bases, with 16 bases sitting between them. Germline V lookup: CDR1 WSHSY, CDR2 SAAADI. This CDR3 has 13 residues.

The rearrangement uses TRBV19 and TRBJ1-2, with 9 bases matching TRBD1. Germline V gene data show CDR1 as LNHDA and CDR2 as SQIVND (reference sequence). Trimming took 7 bases from V and 6 from J; bases not matched to a gene: 3. The CDR3 runs 12 residues. DNA for the CDR3: TGTGCCAGTACCGGGACAGGGCATGGCTACACCTTC. Amino acids: CASTGTGHGYTF.

The chain is built from TRBV13 and TRBJ1-5; D is ambiguous. Germline V CDR1 and CDR2: PRHDT, FYEKMQ (reference sequence). CDR3 length equals 13 residues. V gave up 5 bases and J gave up 4 bases, with 9 bases separating them. Here the CDR3 reads CASSPSRNQPQHF. In DNA form, the CDR3 reads TGTGCCAGCAGCCCCAGCAGGAATCAGCCCCAGCATTTT.

The rearrangement uses TRBV10-2 and TRBJ2-1; D possibly corresponds to TRBD2 (5 bases). V lost 6 bases, J lost 12 bases, and 15 bases lay in between. The germline V gene encodes CDR1 WSHSY and CDR2 SAAADI. The CDR3 covers 12 residues. Written as DNA, the CDR3 is TGCGCCAGCAGACCCCCGGCTGGAGGGCAGTTCTTC. This encodes CASRPPAGGQFF.

The chain carries TRBV11-1 and TRBJ2-1, with TRBD2 matching 7 bases. Germline V lookup: CDR1 SGHAT, CDR2 FQDESV (reference sequence). Losses at the gene ends were 5 bases for V and 4 bases for J; bases not matched to a gene: 11. This CDR3 spans 16 amino acids. Written as DNA, the CDR3 is TGTGCCAGCAGCCCGCGACTAGCTCTTGATTACAATGAGCAGTTCTTC. Encoded protein: CASSPRLALDYNEQFF.

This rearrangement joins TRBV11-1 to TRBJ2-3; a weak D match, TRBD2 (5 bases). From germline, CDR1 is SGHAT and CDR2 FQDESV (reference sequence). V lost 0 bases and J lost 1, with 8 bases in between. The CDR3 consists of 15 residues. CDR3: CASSLAAGGTDTQYF. The CDR3 nucleotides read TGTGCCAGCAGCTTAGCGGCGGGCGGCACAGATACGCAGTATTTT.

The chain couples TRBV11-2 to TRBJ2-5; D might be TRBD2 (5 bases). V lost 2 bases and J lost 5, with 9 bases in between. Looked up from germline, CDR1 is SGHAT and CDR2 is FQNNGV. The CDR3 totals 13 residues. The CDR3 reads CASSLPRRETQYF. The CDR3 DNA sequence: TGTGCCAGCAGCTTACCGAGGAGGGAGACCCAGTACTTC.

The rearrangement joins TRBV5-4 to TRBJ2-4; 16 bases agree with TRBD2. The germline V gene encodes CDR1 SGHNT and CDR2 YYREEE (reference sequence). The CDR3 length is 19 residues. The V segment lost 3 bases and the J segment 1 base; nucleotides outside the gene matches: 7. For the CDR3, the DNA is TGTGCCAGCAGCTCAATGGGACTAGCGGGAGGGGGTGCCAAAAACATTCAGTACTTC. Encoded protein: CASSSMGLAGGGAKNIQYF.

This chain joins TRBV9 and TRBJ1-1; maybe TRBD1 (5 bases). The CDR3 is 13 amino acids. Trimming left V 0 bases short and J 4 bases short, with 7 bases between. From germline, CDR1 is SGDLS and CDR2 YYNGEE. The CDR3 DNA reads TGTGCCAGCAGCGTAGAGGGGATCACTGAAGCTTTCTTT. Translation gives CASSVEGITEAFF.

The V gene is TRBV29-1, the J gene TRBJ1-2; a possible D gene is TRBD1 (5 bases). Germline V gene sequence: CDR1 SQVTM, CDR2 ANQGSEA. The CDR3 runs to 14 residues. Trimming removed 4 bases from V and 8 bases from J, with 20 bases in between. The CDR3: CSVVTSSRAAGYTF. CDR3 bases: TGCAGCGTTGTAACCTCATCCAGGGCTGCAGGCTACACCTTC.

The chain is built from TRBV5-6 and TRBJ2-7; D might be TRBD1 (6 bases). The CDR3 totals 13 residues. V lost 0 bases, J lost 3 bases, and 7 bases lay in between. The V gene's germline CDR1 is SGHDT and CDR2 YYEEEE. Here the CDR3 reads CASSLGDNYEQYF. In DNA form, the CDR3 reads TGTGCCAGCAGCTTGGGGGACAACTACGAGCAGTACTTC.

V and J are TRBV28 and TRBJ1-6; a weak D match, TRBD1 (5 bases). Germline V gene data show CDR1 as MDHEN and CDR2 as SYDVKM. There are 17 residues in the CDR3. The V end lost 3 bases, the J end lost 0 bases, and 12 bases lay between the germline ends. CDR3 nucleotides: TGTGCCAGCAGTTTGCTACAGGAACTCTCCTATAATTCACCCCTCCACTTT. This translates into CASSLLQELSYNSPLHF.

This chain links TRBV19 with TRBJ1-1; D possibly corresponds to TRBD1 (6 bases). Between the trimmed V and J ends, which lost 9 bases and 0 bases, there was a span of 8 bases. The germline V gene has CDR1 LNHDA and CDR2 SQIVND (reference sequence). CDR3 size: 12 residues. The chain's CDR3 is CASRDMNTEAFF. Written as DNA, the CDR3 is TGTGCCAGCCGGGACATGAACACTGAAGCTTTCTTT.

The chain combines TRBV18 with TRBJ1-3, with D unclear. CDR1 and CDR2 (germline): KGHSH, LQKENI. The ends were cut back, 4 bases at V and 3 bases at J, with 10 bases in the middle. The CDR3 has 14 residues. The CDR3 here is CASSHRGIGNTIYF. The CDR3 DNA follows: TGTGCCAGCTCACATCGGGGAATTGGAAACACCATATATTTT.

The chain links TRBV28 to TRBJ2-1; D possibly corresponds to TRBD2 (6 bases). V was shortened by 2 bases and J by 6 bases, with 8 bases between the two germline ends. Looked up from germline, CDR1 is MDHEN and CDR2 is SYDVKM. This CDR3 spans 13 amino acids. CDR3 coding DNA: TGTGCCAGCAGTTTAGGAGGGGTCAATGAGCAGTTCTTC. Its translation: CASSLGGVNEQFF.

J is TRBJ1-2 and V is TRBV6-5, with D possibly TRBD1 on 5 matching bases. Germline V gene data show CDR1 as MNHEY and CDR2 as SVGAGI. V was pared by 4 bases and J by 8 bases, with 11 bases between. The CDR3 runs to 12 residues. The CDR3 is CASSFTGSGYTF. The CDR3 DNA reads as TGTGCCAGCAGTTTCACAGGATCAGGCTACACCTTC.

The J gene is TRBJ1-2, the V gene TRBV19; no definite D call. The CDR3 extends over 13 amino acids. V was shortened by 0 bases and J by 0 bases, with 2 bases between the two germline ends. In germline, CDR1 is LNHDA, CDR2 SQIVND (reference sequence). CDR3: CASSIDTNYGYTF. In nucleotides, the CDR3 is TGTGCCAGTAGTATAGATACTAACTATGGCTACACCTTC. Based on the CDR3 plus reference TRBV19 and TRBJ1-2, the full variable domain is DGGITQSPKYLFRKEGQNVTLSCEQNLNHDAMYWYRQDPGQGLRLIYYSQIVNDFQKGDIAEGYSVSREKKESFPLTVTSAQKNPTAFYLCASSIDTNYGYTFGSGTRLTVV.